The source of this T cell receptor beta chain is a study of blood T cells in healthy people across ages. General study findings and limits: Greater diversity and more naive CD4+ cells were seen in long-lived donors than in aged donors. Per million T cells, TCR beta diversity dropped about linearly as age rose.

CDR1 is SGHTA and CDR2 is FQGNSA in the germline V gene. V was shortened by 0 bases and J by 6 bases, with 8 bases between the two germline ends. This CDR3 is 14 amino acids long. For this clonotype: Antigen specificity is unknown.

Next came a second PCR, run for 7 to 11 cycles, which used a sample-barcoded 5' primer along with a J-beta primer mix. All cDNA molecules were each tagged by a template-switch adaptor with 12 random nucleotides. TCRdb independently ran MiXCR on the 5' RACE reads; one entry per CDR3 protein. The data show about 1,400,000 distinct CDR3 sequences, 59% seen once. Per sample, extraction of total RNA gave at least 5.5 micrograms in every case. This receptor was identified in a man aged 18 to 30 in good health. The V call is TRBV7-2, the J call TRBJ2-2, with D unclear. The material sequenced was blood. CDR3 protein: CASSLAGHPGELFF. The CDR3 DNA is TGTGCCAGCAGCTTAGCAGGTCATCCCGGGGAGCTGTTTTTT.